This T cell receptor (beta chain) is from a study of blood T cells in healthy people across ages. In this sample, this clonotype turned up a few times. A second PCR, run for about 7 to 11 cycles, used a sample-barcoded 5' primer plus a J-beta primer mix. TCRdb used MiXCR to reprocess the 5' RACE reads, holding one entry per CDR3 protein. The repertoire holds around 870,000 distinct CDR3 sequences, with 29% as singletons. Extractions gave at least 6 micrograms of total RNA per sample. The germline gives CDR1 SGHRS, CDR2 YFSETQ. CDR3 length: 15 amino acids. V lost 8 bases, J lost 4 bases, and 10 bases stayed unmatched.

The rearrangement links TRBV5-1 to TRBJ2-2, with 8 bases identical to TRBD1. The sample was blood. The sequence was obtained from a woman older than 75 in good health. Here the CDR3 reads CASIGQGKSTGELFF. CDR3 nucleotide sequence: TGCGCCAGTATAGGACAGGGCAAGAGCACCGGGGAGCTGTTTTTT.